This T cell receptor (beta chain) was observed in a study of cytomegalovirus exposure and HLA in healthy donors. This CDR3 is 15 amino acids long. V was pared by 5 bases and J by 7 bases, with 8 bases of the junction left unmatched. Germline values: CDR1 MGHDK, CDR2 SYGVNS. This clone was recorded only once. The study ran its PCR with 60 Vbeta and 13 Jbeta primers. Some clones are missing from TCRdb's copy, which holds only in-frame ones; the method was immunoSEQ multiplex PCR. Of more than 100,000 clones listed, roughly three quarters were seen once; the top ten hold approximately 1.1%. V is TRBV25-1 and J is TRBJ1-6; 7 bases map to TRBD1. What was sequenced was PBMCs. The receptor was derived from a male donor in good health and CMV-seronegative. The CDR3 DNA reads TGTGCCAGCAGTCCCCTCCAGGGACAGAATTCACCCCTCCACTTT. Its translation: CASSPLQGQNSPLHF.